A single sample is the source of the 25 T cell receptor beta chains below, sequenced in a study of blood T cell repertoires in COVID-19. Clones were read by immunoSEQ multiplex PCR, and TCRdb kept only the in-frame ones, dropping some. Of over 250,000 clones listed, approximately 91% are singletons. Input material: peripheral blood. Every receptor here comes from a woman aged 25 to 39 with acute or convalescent COVID-19.

The chain recombines TRBV5-4 with TRBJ2-3, with 9 bases identical to TRBD2. Losses at the gene ends were 4 bases for V and 2 bases for J; bases not matched to a gene: 5. This CDR3 region has 15 residues. Germline values: CDR1 SGHNT, CDR2 YYREEE (reference sequence). CDR3 loop: CASSAGTSLTDTQYF. CDR3 sequence (DNA): TGTGCCAGCAGCGCCGGGACTAGCCTCACAGATACGCAGTATTTT.

The chain combines TRBV5-6 with TRBJ2-3, with 15 bases lining up with TRBD2. V trimming: 2 bases; J trimming: 2 bases; junction bases outside the gene matches: 9. The CDR3 covers 19 residues. The germline V gene has CDR1 SGHDT and CDR2 YYEEEE. The CDR3 DNA follows: TGTGCCAGCAGCTTCGGACTAGCGGGAGGGCTGTCCATCACAGATACGCAGTATTTT. This encodes CASSFGLAGGLSITDTQYF.

The V gene is TRBV19, the J gene TRBJ2-1; possibly TRBD2 for D (6 bases). The germline V gene encodes CDR1 LNHDA and CDR2 SQIVND (reference sequence). V dropped 6 bases and J dropped 10 bases, with 28 bases sitting between them. This CDR3 region has 17 residues. CDR3 DNA sequence: TGTGCCAGTAGGGGACCCGGGACCTGGTGGGAGGTAGGGGAGCAGTTCTTC. This sequence encodes CASRGPGTWWEVGEQFF.

V gene TRBV12-3 or TRBV12-4 combines with J gene TRBJ2-1, with D possibly TRBD2 on 5 matching bases. The CDR3 consists of 13 residues. V shed 8 bases and J shed 0 bases, with 8 bases lying between them. CDR3 nucleotides: TGTGCCAGCTCGGGAAGCTCCTACAATGAGCAGTTCTTC. As protein: CASSGSSYNEQFF.

The chain recombines TRBV3-1 (or the pseudogene TRBV3-2) with TRBJ1-4; TRBD1 is a possible D gene (5 bases). Germline V CDR1 and CDR2: LGHDT, YNNKEL (reference sequence). This CDR3 contains 16 residues. Trimming removed 4 bases from V and 5 bases from J, with 17 bases in between. CDR3 in amino acids: CASSPMRGGGNEKLFF. In DNA, the CDR3 is TGTGCCAGCAGCCCCATGAGGGGCGGAGGGAATGAAAAACTGTTTTTT.

The chain links TRBV6-2 or TRBV6-3 to TRBJ1-6, with D possibly being TRBD1 (6 bases). This CDR3 is built from 15 residues. Between the trimmed V and J ends, which lost 6 bases and 9 bases, there was a span of 18 bases. CDR1 MNHEY and CDR2 SVGEGT come from the germline V gene. The CDR3 region has the DNA TGTGCCAGCAGCCACCCGGCTAGGGGGAGTTCACCCCTCCACTTT. Its translation is CASSHPARGSSPLHF.

The rearrangement links TRBV7-2 to TRBJ2-2; D is ambiguous. CDR3 length equals 14 residues. CDR1 is SGHTA and CDR2 is FQGNSA in the germline V gene. V lost 3 bases, J lost 1 base, and 6 bases lay in between. The CDR3 DNA is TGTGCCAGCAGCTTCAGCGAGAACACCGGGGAGCTGTTTTTT. It codes for CASSFSENTGELFF.

As for this clone: This CDR3 is also generated by other DNA sequences in the sample. The chain combines TRBV30 with TRBJ1-3, with D tentatively TRBD1 (5 bases). V was trimmed by 0 bases and J by 0 bases, leaving 6 bases between them. The CDR3 loop spans 14 amino acids. Germline CDR1 and CDR2: GTSNPN and SVGIG (reference sequence). The chain's CDR3 is CAWSVGGSGNTIYF. In DNA, the CDR3 is TGTGCCTGGAGTGTGGGGGGCTCTGGAAACACCATATATTTT.

V is TRBV5-1 and J is TRBJ2-2; 9 nucleotides agree with TRBD1. The V segment lost 9 bases and the J segment 0 bases; nucleotides outside the gene matches: 3. CDR1 and CDR2 (germline): SGHRS, YFSETQ. This CDR3 region has 14 residues. The CDR3 spells CATQGASNTGELFF. In DNA, the CDR3 is TGCGCCACACAGGGGGCGTCGAACACCGGGGAGCTGTTTTTT. Full variable domain (outside the CDR3, taken from reference TRBV5-1 and TRBJ2-2): KAGVTQTPRYLIKTRGQQVTLSCSPISGHRSVSWYQQTPGQGLQFLFEYFSETQRNKGNFPGRFSGRQFSNSRSEMNVSTLELGDSALYLCATQGASNTGELFFGEGSRLTVL.

This clone was picked up one time. This chain joins TRBV27 and TRBJ2-4, with a possible D match to TRBD1 (5 bases). This CDR3 contains 15 residues. Germline V gene sequence: CDR1 MNHEY, CDR2 SMNVEV (reference sequence). V was cut by 4 bases and J by 5 bases, with 15 bases left in between. The CDR3 loop is CASSSRAGIQNIQYF. In DNA, the CDR3 is TGTGCCAGCAGTTCCCGTGCAGGGATCCAAAACATTCAGTACTTC.

This clone was recorded only once. The CDR3 bases are TGTGCCAGCAGCAAAGTTTTGGGGGCTAGCGGGAGTCACAATGAGCAGTTCTTC. It specifies CASSKVLGASGSHNEQFF. The V call is TRBV21-1, the J call TRBJ2-1; the table's D call of TRBD2 was not tested on the DNA. TRBV21-1 is a pseudogene locus. The CDR3 covers 18 residues.

The rearrangement links TRBV4-1 to TRBJ2-3, with 14 bases fitting TRBD2. The CDR3 has 15 amino acids. Germline CDR1 reads MGHRA; CDR2 reads YSYEKL. The trim removed 4 bases at V and 12 bases at J, leaving 9 bases unmatched. The DNA of the CDR3 is TGCGCCAGCAGCCCCAGACTAGCGGGAGGGGGTTTTCAGTATTTT. Translation gives CASSPRLAGGGFQYF.

This chain uses TRBV30 with TRBJ2-7, with 13 bases that match TRBD2. The CDR3 runs 13 residues. V shed 5 bases, J shed 6 bases, and the junction held 4 bases outside the gene matches. The germline gives CDR1 GTSNPN, CDR2 SVGIG (reference sequence). This chain's CDR3 is CAWAGLAGSEQYF. CDR3 nucleotide sequence: TGTGCCTGGGCGGGACTAGCGGGATCCGAGCAGTACTTC.

The chain links TRBV19 to TRBJ2-4; D gene unclear. The CDR3 spans 16 residues. Germline assignment: CDR1 LNHDA and CDR2 SQIVND (reference sequence). V was pared by 1 base and J by 0 bases, with 10 bases between. The CDR3 region is CASSIVFSVAKNIQYF. DNA for the CDR3: TGTGCCAGTAGTATAGTCTTTTCGGTAGCCAAAAACATTCAGTACTTC.

Of note for this clone: Other nucleotide sequences in the sample specify the same CDR3. The chain has TRBV5-4 and TRBJ1-2, with no clear D. The CDR3 has 13 amino acids. Germline CDR1 reads SGHNT; CDR2 reads YYREEE (reference sequence). Trimming removed 2 bases from V and 3 bases from J, with 8 bases in between. CDR3 sequence (DNA): TGTGCCAGCAGCTTAGGAGGGTACTATGGCTACACCTTC. Translation: CASSLGGYYGYTF. Drawing the rest from reference TRBV5-4 and TRBJ1-2, the complete variable domain is ETGVTQSPTHLIKTRGQQVTLRCSSQSGHNTVSWYQQALGQGPQFIFQYYREEENGRGNFPPRFSGLQFPNYSSELNVNALELDDSALYLCASSLGGYYGYTFGSGTRLTVV.

Here the CDR3 reads CASSRGQPNTDTQYF. Here the CDR3 DNA reads TGTGCCAGTAGTCGCGGACAGCCTAACACAGATACGCAGTATTTT. V usage is TRBV19 and J usage is TRBJ2-3; perhaps TRBD1 as D (6 bases). CDR1 and CDR2 (germline): LNHDA, SQIVND (reference sequence). V shed 5 bases and J shed 2 bases, with 14 bases lying between them. The CDR3 sequence is 15 residues long.

This chain links TRBV5-4 with TRBJ2-7; 11 bases are a match to TRBD2. V lost 3 bases, J lost 4 bases, and 9 bases stayed unmatched. This CDR3 is 16 amino acids long. Per germline, CDR1 SGHNT and CDR2 YYREEE (reference sequence). Here the CDR3 DNA reads TGTGCCAGCAGCTCCCCCAGGACTAGCGGGCGTTACGAGCAGTACTTC. Translating gives CASSSPRTSGRYEQYF.

The chain has TRBV3-1 (or the pseudogene TRBV3-2) and TRBJ2-7; D is unresolved. Germline assignment: CDR1 LGHDT and CDR2 YNNKEL (reference sequence). CDR3 length: 13 residues. V lost 0 bases, J lost 3 bases, and 6 bases lay in between. This chain's CDR3 is CASSQDTYYEQYF. CDR3 in DNA: TGTGCCAGCAGCCAAGACACTTACTACGAGCAGTACTTC.

This clone was seen only a few times. V usage is TRBV5-1 and J usage is TRBJ1-2, with TRBD1 as a possible D gene (6 bases). V gave up 5 bases and J gave up 2 bases, with 7 bases separating them. From germline, CDR1 is SGHRS and CDR2 YFSETQ. CDR3 length equals 12 residues. The CDR3 DNA reads as TGCGCCAGCAGGGACAGAAACTATGGCTACACCTTC. This encodes CASRDRNYGYTF.

This clone was counted only a few times. J is TRBJ2-7 and V is TRBV2; D is perhaps TRBD2 (7 bases). Trimming cost V 4 bases and J 2 bases, with 12 bases left between them. Germline V lookup: CDR1 SNHLY, CDR2 FYNNEI. The CDR3 has 14 residues. CDR3 sequence (DNA): TGTGCCAGCAGTGGGGGGGGCAGGGCCTACGAGCAGTACTTC. This gives the protein CASSGGGRAYEQYF.

The genes are TRBV7-2 and TRBJ2-1, with 7 positions matching TRBD2. V was clipped by 4 bases and J by 10 bases; unmatched bases: 7. The CDR3 loop spans 13 amino acids. Per germline, CDR1 SGHTA and CDR2 FQGNSA. The CDR3 here is CASSSNPGLEQFF. DNA for the CDR3: TGTGCCAGCAGCTCTAACCCGGGACTAGAGCAGTTCTTC.

The chain uses TRBV6-5 and TRBJ2-3; TRBD1 matches 8 bases. Unmatched junction bases numbered 5, after V lost 6 bases and J lost 6 bases. The CDR3 runs to 13 residues. CDR1 MNHEY and CDR2 SVGAGI come from the germline V gene. For the CDR3, the DNA is TGTGCCAGCAGGAAGGACAGGGTGGATACGCAGTATTTT. Translating gives CASRKDRVDTQYF.

V usage is TRBV24-1 and J usage is TRBJ2-3; weak D call: TRBD1 (5 bases). Trimming left V 3 bases short and J 5 bases short, with 11 bases between. Germline V gene data show CDR1 as KGHDR and CDR2 as SFDVKD. The CDR3 contains 14 residues. In DNA, the CDR3 is TGTGCCACCAGTGATCATGGGGCCGGAGATACGCAGTATTTT. Amino acid sequence: CATSDHGAGDTQYF.

The chain has TRBV10-3 and TRBJ1-4, with 9 bases fitting TRBD1. Trimming removed 10 bases from V and 5 bases from J; junction bases left unmatched: 5. Germline V gene sequence: CDR1 ENHRY, CDR2 SYGVKD. This CDR3 spans 13 amino acids. The CDR3 spells CATGTGQNEKLFF. The CDR3 bases are TGTGCCACCGGGACAGGGCAAAATGAAAAACTGTTTTTT.

The chain is built from TRBV12-3 or TRBV12-4 and TRBJ2-5; D is possibly TRBD1 (6 bases). CDR3 length equals 13 residues. The V end was cut by 5 bases, the J end by 7 bases, with 14 bases between. The CDR3 loop is CASSIQGPATQYF. The CDR3 bases are TGTGCCAGCAGTATACAGGGACCGGCGACCCAGTACTTC.